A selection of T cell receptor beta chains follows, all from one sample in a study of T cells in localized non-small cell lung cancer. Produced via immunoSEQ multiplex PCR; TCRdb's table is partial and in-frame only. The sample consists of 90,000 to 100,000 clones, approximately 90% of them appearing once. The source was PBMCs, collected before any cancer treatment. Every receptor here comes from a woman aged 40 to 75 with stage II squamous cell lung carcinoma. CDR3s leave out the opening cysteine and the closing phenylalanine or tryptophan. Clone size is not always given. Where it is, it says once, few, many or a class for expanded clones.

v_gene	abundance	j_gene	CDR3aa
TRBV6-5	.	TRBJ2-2	ASSYSGLSGSGELF
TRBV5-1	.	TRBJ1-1	ASSWGGITNTEAF
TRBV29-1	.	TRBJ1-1	SVPTFRGGTTEAF
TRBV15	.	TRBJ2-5	ATGAGGQTDETQY
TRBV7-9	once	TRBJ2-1	ASSLASTSLSEQF
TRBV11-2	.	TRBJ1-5	ASSLAGLRNQPQH
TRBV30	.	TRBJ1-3	AWSFGRISGNTIY
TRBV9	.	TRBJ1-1	ASSVGGTVNTEAF
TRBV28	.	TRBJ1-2	ASSPGQVGGGYT
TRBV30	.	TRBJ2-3	AWSQQGRVGTDTQY
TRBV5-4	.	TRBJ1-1	ASSPGQGGVNTEAF
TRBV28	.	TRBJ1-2	ASSPTTVINYGYT
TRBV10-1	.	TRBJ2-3	ASSGNRAPGSSTDTQY
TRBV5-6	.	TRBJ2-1	ASSLMVASGGSYNEQF
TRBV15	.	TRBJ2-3	ATSRSLAGDQDTQY
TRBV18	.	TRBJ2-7	ASSPGGTAYKQY
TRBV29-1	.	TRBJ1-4	SVGQGGEKLF
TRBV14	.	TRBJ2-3	ASSQGSGGSTDTQY
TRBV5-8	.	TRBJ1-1	ASSYLNTNTEAF
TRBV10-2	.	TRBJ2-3	ASSEGPAWTDTQY
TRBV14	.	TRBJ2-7	ASSQDARLAGEYEQY
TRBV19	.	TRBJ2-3	ASSIFPSDSTDTQY
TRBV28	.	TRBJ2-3	ASSLWVITDTQY
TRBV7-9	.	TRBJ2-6	ASSPLFSSGANVLT